A single sample is the source of the 9 T cell receptor beta chains below, sequenced in a study of cytomegalovirus exposure and HLA in healthy donors. Use of 60 Vbeta and 13 Jbeta primers characterized the PCR. The protocol was immunoSEQ multiplex PCR, while the TCRdb copy is restricted to in-frame clones and leaves out a portion. The sample records 150,000 to 200,000 clones, around four fifths being singletons. Sequencing was done on a sample of PBMCs. The receptors were sampled from a girl aged 10 to 17 in good health and CMV-seropositive.

The V and J genes are TRBV6-4 and TRBJ1-2; D unclear. The ends were cut back, 5 bases at V and 4 bases at J, with 11 bases in the middle. Germline V lookup: CDR1 MRHNA, CDR2 SNTAGT. This CDR3 comprises 13 residues. The DNA of the CDR3 is TGTGCCAGCAGTTACACATTTGGCTATGGCTACACCTTC. Translation: CASSYTFGYGYTF.

Note on this clone: One junction end disagrees with the germline gene, perhaps due to a read error. The rearrangement uses TRBV4-2 and TRBJ1-2; a weak D match, TRBD1 (5 bases). This CDR3 region has 13 residues. Germline CDR1 reads LGHNA; CDR2 reads YNFKEQ. The CDR3 DNA sequence: TGTGCCAGCAGCCAAGACCGGGACTACGGCTACACCTTC. This codes for CASSQDRDYGYTF.

The count of this clone is one. DNA for the CDR3: TGTGCCAGCAGCCGCGTCGAGGGTGGCACTGAAGCTTTCTTT. It specifies CASSRVEGGTEAFF. The chain links TRBV6-6 to TRBJ1-1; unclear D gene. Trimming removed 6 bases at V and 4 bases at J, with 15 bases between. The CDR3 is made up of 14 amino acids. In germline, CDR1 is MNHNY, CDR2 SVGAGI (reference sequence).

With regard to this clone: A read error may account for a junction end that differs from germline. The chain joins TRBV7-9 to TRBJ2-7; TRBD2 aligns across 8 bases. The CDR3 is 13 residues long. The germline V gene has CDR1 SEHNR and CDR2 FQNEAQ (reference sequence). The CDR3 sequence is CSSSLAGRVEQYF. DNA for the CDR3: TGTTCCAGCAGCTTAGCGGGGAGGGTCGAGCAGTACTTC.

Note on this clone: At one boundary the junction diverges from the germline segment, which might be a read error. The chain employs TRBV7-7 and TRBJ2-5, with 8 bases that match TRBD2. Matching the DNA end better, TRBJ2-7 makes the J call doubtful. This CDR3 is built from 13 residues. The germline CDR1 and CDR2 sequences are SSHAT and FNYEAQ (reference sequence). DNA of the CDR3: TGTGCTAGCAGCTTGGGACTAGCCTACGAGCAGTACTTC. It is translated as CASSLGLAYEQYF.

The chain links TRBV11-3 to TRBJ2-1; D is uncertain. Germline V lookup: CDR1 SGHNT, CDR2 YENEEA. V was trimmed by 2 bases and J by 10 bases, leaving 6 bases between them. The CDR3 contains 11 residues. As DNA, the CDR3 is TGTGCCAGCAGCTTACAGATGGAGCAGTTCTTC. It yields the protein CASSLQMEQFF. The complete variable domain, with remaining parts taken from reference TRBV11-3 and TRBJ2-1, reads EAGVVQSPRYKIIEKKQPVAFWCNPISGHNTLYWYLQNLGQGPELLIRYENEEAVDDSQLPKDRFSAERLKGVDSTLKIQPAELGDSAVYLCASSLQMEQFFGPGTRLTVL.

The genes are TRBV4-1 and TRBJ2-1, with D possibly TRBD2 on 6 matching bases. This CDR3 is 13 amino acids long. V lost 5 bases and J lost 4, with 9 bases in between. CDR1 MGHRA and CDR2 YSYEKL come from the germline V gene. The CDR3 loop is CASSTGEYNEQFF. The CDR3 coding sequence is TGCGCCAGCAGCACGGGGGAATACAATGAGCAGTTCTTC.

This rearrangement joins TRBV27 to TRBJ1-6; D possibly corresponds to TRBD1 (5 bases). Germline V gene lookup returns CDR1 MNHEY and CDR2 SMNVEV (reference sequence). This CDR3 has 18 residues. The V gene lost 2 bases and the J gene lost 2 bases, with 16 bases spanning the gap. The chain's CDR3 is CASSLKAAGHPYNSPLHF. The CDR3 DNA is TGTGCCAGCAGTTTAAAGGCGGCGGGGCACCCCTATAATTCACCCCTCCACTTT.

The J gene is TRBJ1-1, the V gene TRBV10-2; D possibly corresponds to TRBD1 (6 bases). The CDR3 runs 13 residues. Deletions cut 0 bases from V and 8 bases from J, with 10 bases between. Germline lookup yields CDR1 WSHSY and CDR2 SAAADI. CDR3 sequence reads: CASSESDDREAFF. Here the CDR3 DNA reads TGCGCCAGCAGTGAGTCGGACGACAGGGAAGCTTTCTTT.